A selection of T cell receptor beta chains follows, all from one sample in a study of control samples from healthy donors and cancer patients. Sequencing used immunoSEQ multiplex PCR; TCRdb keeps in-frame clones, though not all of them. The sample contains some 210,000 clones, 91% of which appear only once. Source material: blood. All receptors come from a man under 40 in good health. The CDR3 runs from the conserved cysteine through the conserved F or W. The order of the fields is J gene, D gene, V gene, clone size, CDR3 DNA, CDR3 protein. A D gene is named only where the DNA matches it firmly. Rows give clone size only sometimes, using once, few, many, or a class for an expanded clone.

TRBJ1-1,-,TRBV10-3,-,TGTGCCATCAGTCCGACAGGGAACACTGAAGCTTTCTTT,CAISPTGNTEAFF
TRBJ1-1,-,TRBV5-6,-,TGTGCCAGCAGCCCCGACACAGACACTGAAGCTTTCTTT,CASSPDTDTEAFF
TRBJ1-4,-,TRBV7-9,-,TGTGCCAGCAGCCTAGACAGGGAAAAACTGTTTTTT,CASSLDREKLFF
TRBJ2-1,-,TRBV14,-,TGTGCCAGCAGCCAAGAGTTTTTAGGGTTTGAGCAGTTCTTC,CASSQEFLGFEQFF
TRBJ1-1,TRBD1,TRBV6-1,-,TGTGCCAGCAGTGATCTCCGGACAGGACTTAACACTGAAGCTTTCTTT,CASSDLRTGLNTEAFF
TRBJ2-7,TRBD1,TRBV7-8,-,TGTGCCAGCAGCTTTAGGACAGGCGAAAGGGAGCAGTACTTC,CASSFRTGEREQYF
TRBJ2-3,-,TRBV7-9,-,TGTGCCAGCAGCCTCACCAACCCCACAGATACGCAGTATTTT,CASSLTNPTDTQYF
TRBJ1-2,-,TRBV9,once,TGTGCCAGCAGCCCCCGAGAATACGGAAACTATGGCTACACCTTC,CASSPREYGNYGYTF
TRBJ1-1,TRBD1,TRBV19,-,TGTGCCAGTATACAGGGGGCCGGTACTGAAGCTTTCTTT,CASIQGAGTEAFF
TRBJ2-7,TRBD2,TRBV2,-,TGTGCCAGTAAAGACGGCGGGACTACCTACGAGCAGTACTTC,CASKDGGTTYEQYF
TRBJ2-2,-,TRBV7-2,-,TGTGCCAGCAGCTTAGGACTAGGGAACACCGGGGAGCTGTTTTTT,CASSLGLGNTGELFF
TRBJ2-1,TRBD2,TRBV7-6,-,TGTGCCAGCAGCTCACCAACTAGCGGGGGGGCCGTGTTTGTGTCCAATGAGCAGTTCTTC,CASSSPTSGGAVFVSNEQFF
TRBJ1-4,-,TRBV5-6,-,TGTGCCAGCAGCTCCGGGCTGGGAAATGAAAAACTGTTTTTT,CASSSGLGNEKLFF
TRBJ1-2,-,TRBV19,-,TGTGCCAGTAAAGAAGCCGCAACTGCTAACTATGGCTACACCTTC,CASKEAATANYGYTF
TRBJ1-2,-,TRBV7-9,-,TGTGCCAGCAGCTTGCACTCCTACTATGGCTACACCTTC,CASSLHSYYGYTF
TRBJ1-1,TRBD1,TRBV24-1,-,TGTGCCACCAGGCCCAGACAGGGCCCCCCAGAAGCTTTCTTT,CATRPRQGPPEAFF
TRBJ1-4,-,TRBV5-1,once,TGCGCCAGCAGCTTGACTGGGGAAAAACTGTTTTTT,CASSLTGEKLFF
TRBJ1-5,-,TRBV6-5,-,TGTGCCAGCAGTAATAGGGACGGAAGAAATCAGCCCCAGCATTTT,CASSNRDGRNQPQHF
TRBJ1-3,-,TRBV5-4,-,TGTGCCAGCAGCTTGGCCGGGACCGCAGGAAACACCATATATTTT,CASSLAGTAGNTIYF
TRBJ1-1,TRBD1,TRBV5-1,-,TGCGCCAGCAGCTTGAAGACAGGGGCGGGGAACACTGAAGCTTTCTTT,CASSLKTGAGNTEAFF
TRBJ2-4,-,TRBV19,once,TGTGCCAGTAGTAGAGTCGATCGGGGAAACATTCAGTACTTC,CASSRVDRGNIQYF
TRBJ2-7,-,TRBV30,-,TGTGCCTGGAGTGTACGAGGGGAGAATAGGGAGCAGTACTTC,CAWSVRGENREQYF
TRBJ2-3,-,TRBV19,-,TGTGCCAGTAGTATAGGAGACGATACAGATACGCAGTATTTT,CASSIGDDTDTQYF
TRBJ2-7,TRBD1,TRBV5-1,few,TGCGCCAGCAGCTATCGACAGGGACCCTACGAGCAGTACTTC,CASSYRQGPYEQYF
TRBJ2-7,TRBD2,TRBV2,once,TGTGCCAGCAGTGAACGCCGTGGCAGCGGGGGGTATGAGCAGTACTTC,CASSERRGSGGYEQYF
TRBJ1-1,-,TRBV3-1/TRBV3-2,-,TGTGCCAGCAGCCAAGATCGGGTAAGGATTCGCTTCACTGAAGCTTTCTTT,CASSQDRVRIRFTEAFF
TRBJ2-1,-,TRBV7-2,once,TGTGCCAGCAGCTTAACTAGAGGGCCCAACAATGAGCAGTTCTTC,CASSLTRGPNNEQFF
TRBJ2-1,-,TRBV3-1/TRBV3-2,-,TGTGCCAGCAGCCAAGGTATGTCGGGGGTCGGTGAGCAGTTCTTC,CASSQGMSGVGEQFF
TRBJ1-3,-,TRBV5-1,once,TGCGCCAGCAGCTTGGACGGGGGTGGAAACACCATATATTTT,CASSLDGGGNTIYF
TRBJ1-2,-,TRBV6-4,-,TGTGCCACCAGTCCAGGAATTAACTATGGCTACACCTTC,CATSPGINYGYTF
TRBJ2-7,-,TRBV11-2,-,TGTGCCAGCAGCTTAGGAATAGGGGAGTACGAGCAGTACTTC,CASSLGIGEYEQYF
TRBJ2-7,TRBD2,TRBV11-3,-,TGTGCCAGCAGCCACACTTCGGGAGGGGAGGCCGAGCAGTACTTC,CASSHTSGGEAEQYF
TRBJ1-2,TRBD1,TRBV18,-,TGTGCCAGCTCACCAAAAGGGACAGGGGGAACCTATGGCTACACCTTC,CASSPKGTGGTYGYTF
TRBJ2-3,-,TRBV6-5,once,TGTGCCAGTCAAATGGACGGACCCACAGATACGCAGTATTTT,CASQMDGPTDTQYF
TRBJ2-3,-,TRBV9,-,TGTGCCAGCAGCCCCTTTGCGGGGGCAGCTAGCACAGATACGCAGTATTTT,CASSPFAGAASTDTQYF
TRBJ2-7,TRBD2,TRBV19,once,TGTGCCAGTAGTATGGAGGGACTAGCGGGGGTCTACGAGCAGTACTTC,CASSMEGLAGVYEQYF
TRBJ1-6,-,TRBV7-3,-,TGTGCCAGCAGCTTAACGTCAGGGTCGGATAATTCACCCCTCCACTTT,CASSLTSGSDNSPLHF
TRBJ2-5,-,TRBV7-9,-,TGTGCCAGCAGCTTAGAGCCCTGGGGCAGTCAAGAGACCCAGTACTTC,CASSLEPWGSQETQYF
TRBJ2-3,-,TRBV3-1/TRBV3-2,-,TGTGCCAGCAGCGGGCGGATCACAGATACGCAGTATTTT,CASSGRITDTQYF
TRBJ1-3,TRBD1,TRBV25-1,-,TGTGCCAGCACCCCCGGACAGGGCCGAATCTCTGGAAACACCATATATTTT,CASTPGQGRISGNTIYF
TRBJ2-3,TRBD1,TRBV7-8,-,TGTGCCAGCAGCTTAACCGGGACAGGGAGGTCTGATACGCAGTATTTT,CASSLTGTGRSDTQYF